Below, 8 T cell receptor beta chains from the same sample are listed, as sequenced in a study of sequential checkpoint blockade in melanoma. Treatment meaning: randomized to nivolumab then ipilimumab (arm A) or the reverse (arm B). TCRdb's copy holds only in-frame clones and misses some; the assay was immunoSEQ multiplex PCR. This repertoire shows approximately 20,000 clones, 45% to 65% found once; its top ten account for approximately 16%. The sequences come from CD8+ T cells sorted from blood (inferred from file names), collected from a patient given nivolumab and ipilimumab in sequence. The receptors stem from a human donor with melanoma.

This clone was recorded a few times. This chain joins TRBV6-6 and TRBJ2-7, with 7 bases matching TRBD2. This CDR3 spans 14 amino acids. Trimming took 6 bases from V and 1 from J; bases not matched to a gene: 6. Germline-derived CDR1 and CDR2 are MNHNY and SVGAGI (reference sequence). The CDR3: CASSHGLGSYEQYF. CDR3 nucleotide sequence: TGTGCCAGCAGCCACGGACTAGGTTCCTACGAGCAGTACTTC.

This clone was detected only once. The V call is TRBV5-6, the J call TRBJ1-1, with a possible D match to TRBD1 (5 bases). Trimming stripped 0 bases from V and 2 bases from J, with 14 bases between. Germline V gene lookup returns CDR1 SGHDT and CDR2 YYEEEE. The CDR3 totals 16 residues. This CDR3 is CASSLGSGGFNTEAFF. CDR3 DNA: TGTGCCAGCAGCTTGGGGTCGGGGGGATTTAACACTGAAGCTTTCTTT.

The chain uses TRBV27 and TRBJ2-7, with TRBD1 as a possible D gene (7 bases). Trimming cost V 7 bases and J 2 bases, with 24 bases left between them. This CDR3 region has 17 residues. The V gene's germline CDR1 is MNHEY and CDR2 SMNVEV (reference sequence). CDR3 loop: CASNPLGGQSTPYEQYF. The CDR3 DNA sequence: TGTGCCAGCAACCCGTTGGGGGGACAGAGTACGCCCTACGAGCAGTACTTC.

The rearrangement links TRBV5-6 to TRBJ2-7, with D unresolved. This CDR3 spans 17 amino acids. CDR1 is SGHDT, CDR2 YYEEEE, per germline. V was cut by 4 bases and J by 6 bases, with 26 bases left in between. DNA for the CDR3: TGTGCCAGCAGCCAGAGAGGAAACATCCCAAGTCGAGGCGAGCAGTACTTC. The encoded protein is CASSQRGNIPSRGEQYF.

This clone was found a few times. The V call is TRBV5-5, the J call TRBJ1-1; the D is unclear. Germline CDR1 SGHKS, CDR2 YYEKEE (reference sequence). The CDR3 runs to 15 residues. V was pared by 0 bases and J by 0 bases, with 9 bases between. CDR3 DNA: TGTGCCAGCAGCTTGGAATGGAGTATGAACACTGAAGCTTTCTTT. As protein: CASSLEWSMNTEAFF. Supplemented by reference TRBV5-5 and TRBJ1-1, the full variable domain reads DAGVTQSPTHLIKTRGQQVTLRCSPISGHKSVSWYQQVLGQGPQFIFQYYEKEERGRGNFPDRFSARQFPNYSSELNVNALLLGDSALYLCASSLEWSMNTEAFFGQGTRLTVV.

The rearrangement joins TRBV5-1 to TRBJ2-5; 7 bases are shared with TRBD1. With the DNA end fitting TRBJ2-7 better, the J assignment may be wrong. The germline CDR1 and CDR2 sequences are SGHRS and YFSETQ. The CDR3 length is 16 residues. The CDR3 region has the DNA TGCGCCAGCAGACAAGATGACAGGGCCGCCGGCTACGAGCAGTACTTC. Protein sequence: CASRQDDRAAGYEQYF.

J is TRBJ1-6 and V is TRBV15, with D hard to call. The germline V and J ends were trimmed by 0 bases and 0 bases, with 6 bases remaining between them. The CDR3 spans 16 residues. Germline CDR1 and CDR2: LNHNV and YYDKDF (reference sequence). This chain's CDR3 is CATSRDRSSYNSPLHF. CDR3 sequence (DNA): TGTGCCACCAGCAGAGACCGGAGCTCCTATAATTCACCCCTCCACTTT. Filled out from reference TRBV15 and TRBJ1-6, the complete variable domain reads DAMVIQNPRYQVTQFGKPVTLSCSQTLNHNVMYWYQQKSSQAPKLLFHYYDKDFNNEADTPDNFQSRRPNTSFCFLDIRSPGLGDTAMYLCATSRDRSSYNSPLHFGNGTRLTVT.

The chain is built from TRBV15 and TRBJ1-1, with 9 bases fitting TRBD1. Germline CDR1 is LNHNV and CDR2 is YYDKDF (reference sequence). The ends lost 2 bases at V and 5 bases at J; junction bases unmatched: 6. CDR3 size: 15 residues. The CDR3, as DNA: TGTGCCACCAGCAGATTCCGGGACAGGGTTACTGAAGCTTTCTTT. Amino acid sequence: CATSRFRDRVTEAFF.